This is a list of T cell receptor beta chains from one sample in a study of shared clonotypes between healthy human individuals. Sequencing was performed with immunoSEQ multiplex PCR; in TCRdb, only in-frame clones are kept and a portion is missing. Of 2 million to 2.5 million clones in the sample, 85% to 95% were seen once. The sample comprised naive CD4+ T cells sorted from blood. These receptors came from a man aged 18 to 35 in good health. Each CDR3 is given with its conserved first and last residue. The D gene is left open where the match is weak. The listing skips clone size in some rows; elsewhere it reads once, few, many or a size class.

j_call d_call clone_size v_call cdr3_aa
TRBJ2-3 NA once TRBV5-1 CASSLGMATTDTQYF
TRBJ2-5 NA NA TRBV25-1 CASSGAARQETQYF
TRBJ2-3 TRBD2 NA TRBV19 CASRSGAGDTQYF
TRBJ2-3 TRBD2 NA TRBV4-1 CASSQGGGRPESSTDTQYF
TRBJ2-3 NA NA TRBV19 CASSIGGYPDTQYF
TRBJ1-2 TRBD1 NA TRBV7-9 CASSHRGFNYGYTF
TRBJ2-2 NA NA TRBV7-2 CASSLAVSTSTGELFF
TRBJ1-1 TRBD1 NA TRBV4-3 CASSQQGAGTEAFF
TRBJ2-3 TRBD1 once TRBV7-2 CASSLPGQGITDTQYF
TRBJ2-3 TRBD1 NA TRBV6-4 CASSSLTGMGTDTQYF
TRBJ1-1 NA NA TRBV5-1 CASSLRAGANTEAFF
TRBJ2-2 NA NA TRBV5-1 CASCEGPRDTGELFF
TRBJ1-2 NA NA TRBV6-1 CASSLEGGYNYGYTF
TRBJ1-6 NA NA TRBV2 CASSPGTTNSPLHF
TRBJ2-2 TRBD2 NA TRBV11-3 CASSFSGVNTGELFF
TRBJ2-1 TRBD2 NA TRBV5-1 CASSLAGNSYNEQFF
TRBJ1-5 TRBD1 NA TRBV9 CASSAGTGRYQPQHF
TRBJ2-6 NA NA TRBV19 CASSIWAGGPGANVLTF
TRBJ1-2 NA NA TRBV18 CASSPDSRTSNGYTF
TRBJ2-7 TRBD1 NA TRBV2 CASSETGQGAYEQYF
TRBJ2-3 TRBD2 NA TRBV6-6 CASSTGTSGRDTQYF
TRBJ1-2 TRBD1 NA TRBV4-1 CASSPGTGGYGYTF
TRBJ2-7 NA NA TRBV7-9 CASSLGGSHEQYF
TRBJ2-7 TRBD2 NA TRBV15 CATRDRTSGYEQYF
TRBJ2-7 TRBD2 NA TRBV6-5 CASRPPGLGSEQYF
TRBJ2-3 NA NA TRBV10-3 CAISSGTDTQYF
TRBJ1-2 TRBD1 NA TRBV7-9 CASSGSGTGSGYTF